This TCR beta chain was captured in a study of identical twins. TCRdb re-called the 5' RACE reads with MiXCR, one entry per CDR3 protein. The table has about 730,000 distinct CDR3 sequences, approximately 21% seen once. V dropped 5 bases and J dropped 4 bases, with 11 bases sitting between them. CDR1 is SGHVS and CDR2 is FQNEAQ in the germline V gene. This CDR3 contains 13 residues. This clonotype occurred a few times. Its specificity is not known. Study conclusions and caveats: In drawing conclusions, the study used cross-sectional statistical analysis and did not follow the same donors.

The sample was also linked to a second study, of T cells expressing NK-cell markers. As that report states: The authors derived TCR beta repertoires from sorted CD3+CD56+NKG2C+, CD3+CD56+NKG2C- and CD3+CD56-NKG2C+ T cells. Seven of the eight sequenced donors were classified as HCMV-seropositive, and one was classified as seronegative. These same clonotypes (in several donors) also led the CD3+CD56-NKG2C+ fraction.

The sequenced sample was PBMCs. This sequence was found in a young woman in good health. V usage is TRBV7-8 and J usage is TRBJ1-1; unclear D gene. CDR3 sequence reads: CASSLRLRTEAFF. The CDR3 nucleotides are TGTGCCAGCAGCCTGAGGTTACGCACTGAAGCTTTCTTT.